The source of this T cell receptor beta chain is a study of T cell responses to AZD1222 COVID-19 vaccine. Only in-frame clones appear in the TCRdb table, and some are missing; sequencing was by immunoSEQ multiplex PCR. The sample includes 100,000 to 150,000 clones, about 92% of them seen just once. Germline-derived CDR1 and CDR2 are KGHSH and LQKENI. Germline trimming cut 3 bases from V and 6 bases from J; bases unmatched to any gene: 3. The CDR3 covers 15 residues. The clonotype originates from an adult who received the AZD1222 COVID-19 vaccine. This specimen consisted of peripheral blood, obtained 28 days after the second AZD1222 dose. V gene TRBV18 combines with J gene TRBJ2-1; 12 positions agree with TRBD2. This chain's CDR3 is CASSPGLAGPNEQFF. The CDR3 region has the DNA TGTGCCAGCTCACCCGGACTAGCGGGACCCAATGAGCAGTTCTTC.